Below, 8 T cell receptor beta chains from the same sample are listed, as sequenced in a study of blood T cell repertoires in COVID-19. Method: immunoSEQ multiplex PCR; TCRdb's copy keeps in-frame clones and lacks some. Of a few hundred thousand clones in the sample, around nine tenths were seen once. Specimen: PBMCs or T cells enriched from blood (not recorded which). These receptor sequences come from a woman aged 25 to 39 who had recovered from COVID-19.

This chain links TRBV27 with TRBJ2-3, with 8 bases aligning to TRBD1. Germline V gene sequence: CDR1 MNHEY, CDR2 SMNVEV (reference sequence). This CDR3 is built from 14 residues. Trimming removed 3 bases from V and 5 bases from J; junction bases left unmatched: 4. The CDR3 nucleotides are TGTGCCAGCAGTTTCAGGGGGCTGGGAGATACGCAGTATTTT. Its protein product is CASSFRGLGDTQYF.

This clone showed up just once. J is TRBJ2-7 and V is TRBV25-1, with 10 nucleotides matching TRBD1. Trimming removed 3 bases from V and 3 bases from J; junction bases left unmatched: 5. In germline, CDR1 is MGHDK, CDR2 SYGVNS. The CDR3 has 15 residues. The CDR3 here is CASSDEGQGRYEQYF. CDR3 nucleotides: TGTGCCAGCAGTGATGAGGGACAGGGGCGCTACGAGCAGTACTTC.

The rearrangement uses TRBV30 and TRBJ1-2; weak D call: TRBD1 (5 bases). Germline lookup yields CDR1 GTSNPN and CDR2 SVGIG (reference sequence). V gave up 4 bases and J gave up 3 bases, with 12 bases separating them. CDR3 size: 13 residues. CDR3 protein: CAWMLQVHYGYTF. In nucleotides, the CDR3 is TGTGCCTGGATGTTACAGGTGCACTATGGCTACACCTTC.

The chain is built from TRBV20-1 and TRBJ1-1; D gene unclear. Germline CDR1 is DFQATT and CDR2 is SNEGSKA (reference sequence). The CDR3 is 11 amino acids. Trimming left V 5 bases short and J 5 bases short, with 9 bases between. The CDR3 DNA sequence: TGCAGTGCTCGAGGAGTGACTGAAGCTTTCTTT. It encodes CSARGVTEAFF.

This clone came up once. The chain joins TRBV6-4 to TRBJ1-5; maybe TRBD1 (5 bases). The CDR3 covers 14 residues. CDR1 is MRHNA and CDR2 is SNTAGT in the germline V gene. V was shortened by 3 bases and J by 7 bases, with 13 bases between the two germline ends. The DNA for the CDR3 is TGTGCCAGCAGTGAGGCAGGCGGGGCCCAGCCCCAGCATTTT. Its translation is CASSEAGGAQPQHF.

The chain combines TRBV9 with TRBJ2-3; 9 nucleotides match TRBD2. The CDR3 sequence is 16 residues long. The germline V gene encodes CDR1 SGDLS and CDR2 YYNGEE. J gave up 4 bases and V 0 bases, and 6 bases lay outside the gene matches. The CDR3 spells CASSVVGGGAPDTQYF. CDR3 nucleotides: TGTGCCAGCAGCGTAGTTGGCGGGGGGGCCCCAGATACGCAGTATTTT.

The genes are TRBV29-1 and TRBJ2-1; D gene uncertain. This CDR3 contains 14 residues. The germline V gene has CDR1 SQVTM and CDR2 ANQGSEA. V lost 4 bases to trimming and J lost 0 bases, with 10 bases between them. CDR3 residues: CSVGESSSYNEQFF. The CDR3 DNA sequence: TGCAGCGTTGGAGAGTCCAGCTCCTACAATGAGCAGTTCTTC.

The chain carries TRBV6-6 and TRBJ1-2, with TRBD1 as a possible D gene (5 bases). The germline gives CDR1 MNHNY, CDR2 SVGAGI (reference sequence). V shed 7 bases and J shed 7 bases, with 13 bases lying between them. The length of the CDR3 is 12 residues. The CDR3 bases are TGTGCCAGCACCGCAGGGTCCCCTGGCTACACCTTC. Protein: CASTAGSPGYTF.